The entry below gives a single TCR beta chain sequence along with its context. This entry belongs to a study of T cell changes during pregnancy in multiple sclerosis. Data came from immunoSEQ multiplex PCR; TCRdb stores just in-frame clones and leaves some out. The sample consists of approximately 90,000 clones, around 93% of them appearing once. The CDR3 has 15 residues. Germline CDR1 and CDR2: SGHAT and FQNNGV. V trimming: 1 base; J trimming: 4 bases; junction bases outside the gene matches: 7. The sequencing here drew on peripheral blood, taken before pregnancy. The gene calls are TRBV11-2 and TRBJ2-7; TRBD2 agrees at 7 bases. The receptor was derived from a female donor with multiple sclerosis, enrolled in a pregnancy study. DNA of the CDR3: TGTGCCAGCAGCTTAGTGTCAAGGGGAGGGTACGAGCAGTACTTC. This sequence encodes CASSLVSRGGYEQYF. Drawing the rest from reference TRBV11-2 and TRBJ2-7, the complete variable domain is EAGVAQSPRYKIIEKRQSVAFWCNPISGHATLYWYQQILGQGPKLLIQFQNNGVVDDSQLPKDRFSAERLKGVDSTLKIQPAKLEDSAVYLCASSLVSRGGYEQYFGPGTRLTVT.